This entry is about one T cell receptor (beta chain). Antigen specificity is unknown. The entry originates in a study of siplizumab effects on memory and regulatory T cells. Points from the study as a whole: There appeared to be greater diversity in naive T cells than in memory cells, and naive T cells seemed major contributors to the alloresponse. Siplizumab, the agent tested, significantly reduced alloreactive sequences traceable to unstimulated CD4+ memory cells.

TCRdb keeps only in-frame clones here, not all; method: immunoSEQ multiplex PCR. The data contain roughly 97,000 clones, 93% of them seen just once; the ten biggest clones take up roughly 0.62%. This receptor was identified in a human donor in good health. Sequencing was done on a sample of Tregs sorted from blood.

CDR3: CASSLQGGAEKLFF. The CDR3 DNA follows: TGTGCCAGTAGTTTGCAGGGAGGTGCGGAAAAACTGTTTTTT. This sequence joins TRBV19 and TRBJ1-4; weak D call: TRBD1 (5 bases). Germline lookup yields CDR1 LNHDA and CDR2 SQIVND (reference sequence). This CDR3 comprises 14 residues. Trimming removed 5 bases at V and 8 bases at J, with 15 bases between.